This T cell receptor (beta chain) was captured in a study of blood T cell repertoires in COVID-19. In the study overall: The study drew acute and convalescent COVID-19 samples from the United States, Italy and Spain.

Trimming pared 2 bases from V and 2 bases from J, leaving 12 bases between. CDR1 is SGHRS, CDR2 YFSETQ, per germline. The CDR3 loop spans 15 amino acids. In its sample, this clone was seen a few times. Participants were aged about 18 to 90 years, lived in 20 to 30 US areas, and enrolled virtually. Cohort 3 recovery required two negative PCRs, clearance, or symptom resolution. In the original processing: Estimated nucleated cell counts came from reference gene primer amplification. Generated by immunoSEQ multiplex PCR, the TCRdb table keeps only in-frame clones and is missing some. V and J calls and clone size follow that table, whereas D and trimming were derived from the DNA. The sample has about 170,000 clones; 70% to 90% are singletons.

The source material was PBMCs or T cells enriched from blood (not recorded which). The V gene is TRBV5-1, the J gene TRBJ2-3, with D tentatively TRBD1 (5 bases). This clonotype was sampled from a woman younger than 30 who had recovered from COVID-19. CDR3 nucleotide sequence: TGCGCCAGCAGCTTTGCCAGGGCTTACACAGATACGCAGTATTTT. Protein sequence: CASSFARAYTDTQYF.